Below, 24 T cell receptor beta chains from the same sample are listed, as sequenced in a study of post-analysis software for immune sequencing data. Which antigens these TCRs recognize remains unknown. TCR beta cDNA libraries had unique molecular identifiers. TCRdb itself ran the PCR reads through MiXCR, one entry per CDR3 protein. The data hold fewer than 700,000 distinct CDR3 sequences, with around 47% observed a single time. Study-wide results and caveats: Included in a set of four or five TRBV segments more frequent in patients than controls were TRBV5-6, TRBV5-1 and TRBV20-1.

Sequenced sample: blood. The receptors derive from a girl aged 5-17 years with multiple sclerosis.

The rearrangement uses TRBV12-3 or TRBV12-4 and TRBJ2-7, with 13 bases aligning to TRBD2. CDR3 length equals 15 residues. The ends lost 5 bases at V and 1 base at J; junction bases unmatched: 2. This CDR3 is CASSGTSGASYEQYF. The CDR3 DNA sequence: TGTGCCAGCAGTGGGACTAGCGGGGCTTCCTACGAGCAGTACTTC.

This chain joins TRBV6-4 and TRBJ2-1; 8 bases match TRBD1. V dropped 1 base and J dropped 7; count of bases not matched to a gene: 3. The germline V gene has CDR1 MRHNA and CDR2 SNTAGT. This CDR3 has 14 amino acids. Written as DNA, the CDR3 is TGTGCCAGCAGTGACTTTAGACAGGGGAATGAGCAGTTCTTC. This gives the protein CASSDFRQGNEQFF.

This clonotype was seen only a few times. V usage is TRBV7-2 and J usage is TRBJ2-1, with TRBD2 identical over 9 bases. This CDR3 has 15 amino acids. Trimming took 6 bases from V and 2 from J; bases not matched to a gene: 5. Germline CDR1 reads SGHTA; CDR2 reads FQGNSA. CDR3 DNA: TGTGCCAGCAGAATGACTAGCGGAACCTACAATGAGCAGTTCTTC. Its protein is CASRMTSGTYNEQFF.

This clonotype was seen only a few times. This chain joins TRBV7-2 and TRBJ2-5; D remains unclear. The germline CDR1 and CDR2 sequences are SGHTA and FQGNSA. V shed 6 bases and J shed 2 bases, with 4 bases lying between them. The CDR3 extends over 11 amino acids. The CDR3 DNA follows: TGTGCCAGCAGGGAACAAGAGACCCAGTACTTC. This gives the protein CASREQETQYF.

V is TRBV4-1 and J is TRBJ1-4; D is ambiguous. This CDR3 region has 15 residues. Trimming removed 5 bases at V and 12 bases at J, with 22 bases between. CDR1 is MGHRA and CDR2 is YSYEKL in the germline V gene. Written as DNA, the CDR3 is TGCGCCAGCAGCTCAAGGTGGGGAAGCCCCAAGGAACTGTTTTTT. This sequence encodes CASSSRWGSPKELFF.

The rearrangement joins TRBV29-1 to TRBJ1-2; D uncertain. The length of the CDR3 is 16 residues. Germline CDR1 reads SQVTM; CDR2 reads ANQGSEA. V lost 2 bases to trimming and J lost 6 bases, with 22 bases between them. The CDR3 reads CSVELPRAVPFNGYTF. CDR3 coding DNA: TGCAGCGTTGAACTCCCAAGGGCAGTACCCTTCAATGGCTACACCTTC.

This sequence joins TRBV12-3 or TRBV12-4 and TRBJ1-1, with TRBD1 identical over 11 bases. The CDR3 totals 14 residues. The ends lost 6 bases at V and 4 bases at J; junction bases unmatched: 4. CDR3 nucleotides: TGTGCCAGCAGGGACAGGGGGCGGTTCACTGAAGCTTTCTTT. It encodes CASRDRGRFTEAFF.

The table lists this clonotype with a few counts. The chain carries TRBV3-1 and TRBJ2-7; D remains unclear. The germline gives CDR1 LGHDT, CDR2 YNNKEL (reference sequence). The CDR3 is 14 residues long. Trimming cost V 4 bases and J 5 bases, with 15 bases left between them. The CDR3 coding sequence is TGTGCCAGCAGCCGTCCCGAGCTACCCCACGAGCAGTACTTC. Its protein product is CASSRPELPHEQYF.

The V and J genes are TRBV12-3 or TRBV12-4 and TRBJ2-1; 14 bases align to TRBD2. The CDR3 loop spans 18 amino acids. V was clipped by 6 bases and J by 8 bases; unmatched bases: 15. The CDR3: CASRGPGLAGEWRYEQFF. The DNA of the CDR3 is TGTGCCAGCAGAGGACCGGGACTAGCGGGAGAGTGGCGATATGAGCAGTTCTTC.

This chain joins TRBV20-1 and TRBJ2-3; 7 bases are a match to TRBD2. The CDR3 loop spans 14 amino acids. V gave up 4 bases and J gave up 5 bases; unmatched junction bases: 9. The V gene's germline CDR1 is DFQATT and CDR2 SNEGSKA (reference sequence). CDR3 in DNA: TGCAGTGCTACCCTGGGGGGGTCCGGAGATACGCAGTATTTT. This gives the protein CSATLGGSGDTQYF.

The chain joins TRBV12-3 or TRBV12-4 to TRBJ2-5, with 13 nucleotides matching TRBD2. CDR3 length equals 14 residues. With 5 bases clipped from V and 5 bases from J, the junction kept 2 bases outside the gene matches. The CDR3 loop is CASSALAGGETQYF. The DNA for the CDR3 is TGTGCCAGCAGTGCACTAGCGGGAGGGGAGACCCAGTACTTC.

This clonotype came up a few times. The chain carries TRBV5-8 and TRBJ2-7, with 8 bases lining up with TRBD1. The length of the CDR3 is 17 residues. Germline V gives CDR1 SGHTS, CDR2 YDEGEE. V lost 5 bases, J lost 6 bases, and 19 bases stayed unmatched. The CDR3 loop is CASSSGQGAHLAGEQYF. CDR3 DNA: TGTGCCAGCAGTTCCGGACAGGGAGCCCACCTTGCCGGCGAGCAGTACTTC.

The chain carries TRBV7-6 and TRBJ2-1, with 15 bases fitting TRBD2. CDR1 is SGHVS and CDR2 is FNYEAQ in the germline V gene. With V trimmed by 4 bases and J by 6 bases, 7 bases remained unmatched. The CDR3 is 17 amino acids. CDR3 DNA sequence: TGTGCCAGCAGCTACGGACTAGCGGGAGGGATTGGCAATGAGCAGTTCTTC. Protein sequence: CASSYGLAGGIGNEQFF.

This clonotype was seen a few times. This chain joins TRBV4-1 and TRBJ2-5, with TRBD2 matching over 7 bases. V lost 0 bases to trimming and J lost 2 bases; unmatched junction nucleotides: 6. CDR3 length: 16 residues. Germline loops: CDR1 MGHRA, CDR2 YSYEKL. For the CDR3, the DNA is TGCGCCAGCAGCCAAGAGGGTACTAGCGAGCAAGAGACCCAGTACTTC. This sequence encodes CASSQEGTSEQETQYF.

The chain links TRBV4-2 to TRBJ2-3; 13 nucleotides align to TRBD2. CDR3 length equals 16 residues. Germline V gene data show CDR1 as LGHNA and CDR2 as YNFKEQ. J gave up 4 bases and V 3 bases, and 4 bases lay outside the gene matches. In DNA form, the CDR3 reads TGTGCCAGCAGCCACACTAGCGGGGGGGTTCCAGATACGCAGTATTTT. This codes for CASSHTSGGVPDTQYF.

This clonotype occurred a few times. The chain uses TRBV6-5 and TRBJ2-5; 7 bases are shared with TRBD1. CDR1 is MNHEY and CDR2 is SVGAGI in the germline V gene. After removal of 6 bases from V and 1 base from J, the junction contained 8 bases not matched to a gene. The CDR3 has 15 amino acids. The CDR3 protein is CASSQGDRIQETQYF. Written as DNA, the CDR3 is TGTGCCAGCAGCCAGGGGGACCGAATCCAAGAGACCCAGTACTTC.

The chain uses TRBV7-9 and TRBJ2-5; perhaps TRBD1 as D (5 bases). Germline assignment: CDR1 SEHNR and CDR2 FQNEAQ (reference sequence). V lost 1 base and J lost 1, with 16 bases in between. This CDR3 comprises 17 residues. The CDR3 DNA reads TGTGCCAGCAGCTTAGAAGGTTTCAGGGCTGGCCAAGAGACCCAGTACTTC. Translation gives CASSLEGFRAGQETQYF.

This sequence joins TRBV7-8 and TRBJ2-1; the match to TRBD1 covers 10 bases. The V gene end was trimmed by 5 bases and the J gene end by 4 bases; junction bases not matched to a gene: 5. This CDR3 region has 15 residues. Germline lookup yields CDR1 SGHVS and CDR2 FQNEAQ. The CDR3, as DNA: TGTGCCAGCAGCAGACAGGGGGCAAGGTACAATGAGCAGTTCTTC. It encodes CASSRQGARYNEQFF.

This chain connects TRBV4-1 to TRBJ2-3; TRBD2 aligns across 10 bases. Germline assignment: CDR1 MGHRA and CDR2 YSYEKL. V lost 4 bases, J lost 6 bases, and 16 bases stayed unmatched. The CDR3 contains 18 residues. CDR3 coding DNA: TGCGCCAGCAGCCTTTCCCGTCTAGCGGGAGTTGGGGCGGATACGCAGTATTTT. Translating gives CASSLSRLAGVGADTQYF.

V is TRBV5-1 and J is TRBJ2-1; 16 bases match TRBD2. CDR1 and CDR2 (germline): SGHRS, YFSETQ. This CDR3 spans 17 amino acids. J lost 3 bases, V lost 4 bases, and 4 bases had no gene match. CDR3 DNA: TGCGCCAGCAGCCCGGGACTAGCGGGGGGGTGCTACAATGAGCAGTTCTTC. This translates into CASSPGLAGGCYNEQFF.

This clonotype has a handful of counts. This rearrangement joins TRBV6-1 to TRBJ2-7; 9 nucleotides match TRBD1. This CDR3 has 16 residues. V lost 6 bases to trimming and J lost 2 bases; unmatched junction nucleotides: 11. The V gene's germline CDR1 is MNHNS and CDR2 SASEGT. The CDR3 reads CASSPAGTGRTYEQYF. In nucleotides, the CDR3 is TGTGCCAGCAGCCCTGCCGGGACAGGGCGAACCTACGAGCAGTACTTC.

The J gene is TRBJ1-6, the V gene TRBV9; possible D gene TRBD1, 5 bases. This CDR3 is 16 amino acids long. Germline CDR1 reads SGDLS; CDR2 reads YYNGEE. The V and J ends lost 3 bases and 5 bases respectively, with 15 bases between them. CDR3: CASSAHWGGHNSPLHF. The CDR3 DNA reads as TGTGCCAGCAGCGCCCACTGGGGGGGACATAATTCACCCCTCCACTTT.

This clonotype has more than one count but fewer than ten. The chain joins TRBV7-9 to TRBJ1-2; D gene unclear. Trimming pared 2 bases from V and 4 bases from J, leaving 14 bases between. Germline lookup yields CDR1 SEHNR and CDR2 FQNEAQ (reference sequence). The CDR3 contains 15 residues. This CDR3 reads CASSLRGQEPYGYTF. The DNA for the CDR3 is TGTGCCAGCAGCTTACGCGGGCAGGAACCCTATGGCTACACCTTC.

The rearrangement joins TRBV3-1 to TRBJ2-5; maybe TRBD1 (6 bases). The V gene's germline CDR1 is LGHDT and CDR2 YNNKEL (reference sequence). Trimming pared 4 bases from V and 5 bases from J, leaving 20 bases between. The CDR3 has 16 residues. The CDR3 bases are TGTGCCAGCAGCCCCAATGGACAGTGGAACAGGGAGACCCAGTACTTC. Residues: CASSPNGQWNRETQYF.